These 21 T cell receptor beta chains were sequenced from one sample in a study of T cells in narcolepsy. Method: immunoSEQ multiplex PCR; TCRdb's copy keeps in-frame clones and lacks some. The sample carries some 23,000 clones, about 86% recorded once. The sequenced sample was CD45RA- memory CD4+ T cells from PBMCs. The receptors were gathered from a human donor with narcolepsy.

The J gene is TRBJ1-1, the V gene TRBV18; no definite D call. The V end was cut by 3 bases, the J end by 6 bases, with 11 bases between. This CDR3 has 13 amino acids. The germline CDR1 and CDR2 sequences are KGHSH and LQKENI. The chain's CDR3 is CASSPPGLAEAFF. Here the CDR3 DNA reads TGTGCCAGCTCACCTCCGGGGTTGGCTGAAGCTTTCTTT. Full variable domain (remainder filled in from reference TRBV18 and TRBJ1-1): NAGVMQNPRHLVRRRGQEARLRCSPMKGHSHVYWYRQLPEEGLKFMVYLQKENIIDESGMPKERFSAEFPKEGPSILRIQQVVRGDSAAYFCASSPPGLAEAFFGQGTRLTVV.

The chain has TRBV19 and TRBJ1-1; D gene unclear. Germline CDR1 and CDR2: LNHDA and SQIVND (reference sequence). Trimming cost V 1 base and J 3 bases, with 12 bases left between them. CDR3 length: 15 residues. The CDR3 DNA is TGTGCCAGTAGTATAGGGTCCGGGAGGTACACTGAAGCTTTCTTT. The encoded protein is CASSIGSGRYTEAFF.

J is TRBJ2-5 and V is TRBV5-1; D is perhaps TRBD1 (6 bases). The V gene's germline CDR1 is SGHRS and CDR2 YFSETQ. The CDR3 spans 13 residues. The V gene lost 4 bases and the J gene lost 4 bases, with 11 bases spanning the gap. This chain's CDR3 is CASSGTSLETQYF. The CDR3 DNA is TGCGCCAGCAGCGGGACATCTCTAGAGACCCAGTACTTC.

CDR3 bases: TGCGCCAGCAGCTTGGCCGGCGGAAGCGGGGGGGAAGAGACCCAGTACTTC. Protein product: CASSLAGGSGGEETQYF. The chain links TRBV5-1 to TRBJ2-5; 10 bases align to TRBD2. V dropped 0 bases and J dropped 3; count of bases not matched to a gene: 8. From germline, CDR1 is SGHRS and CDR2 YFSETQ. This CDR3 comprises 17 residues.

This clone was seen a handful of times. The V call is TRBV7-8, the J call TRBJ2-2; either TRBD1 or TRBD2 may fit D (5 bases each). Germline V lookup: CDR1 SGHVS, CDR2 FQNEAQ. The CDR3 is 18 residues long. Trimming took off 5 bases at V and 5 bases at J, with 24 bases between the two ends. The CDR3 sequence: CASSPGSAIGGETGELFF. The CDR3 DNA is TGTGCCAGCAGCCCGGGGTCCGCAATTGGGGGAGAAACCGGGGAGCTGTTTTTT. Filled out from reference TRBV7-8 and TRBJ2-2, the complete variable domain reads GAGVSQSPRYKVAKRGQDVALRCDPISGHVSLFWYQQALGQGPEFLTYFQNEAQLDKSGLPSDRFFAERPEGSVSTLKIQRTQQEDSAVYLCASSPGSAIGGETGELFFGEGSRLTVL.

V usage is TRBV7-3 and J usage is TRBJ2-7; the match to TRBD2 covers 7 bases. V trimming: 1 base; J trimming: 2 bases; junction bases outside the gene matches: 17. The CDR3 sequence is 19 residues long. Germline V gene sequence: CDR1 SGHTA, CDR2 FQGTGA. The CDR3 sequence: CASSLMGRSREGPTYEQYF. For the CDR3, the DNA is TGTGCCAGCAGCTTAATGGGCAGGAGCAGGGAGGGACCGACCTACGAGCAGTACTTC.

The chain links TRBV6-6 to TRBJ1-1; perhaps TRBD1 as D (5 bases). The CDR3 runs 14 residues. V shed 6 bases and J shed 1 base, with 12 bases lying between them. CDR1 and CDR2 from the germline V gene are MNHNY and SVGAGI (reference sequence). The CDR3: CASRELRENTEAFF. CDR3 coding DNA: TGTGCCAGCAGGGAACTCAGGGAGAACACTGAAGCTTTCTTT.

The chain uses TRBV11-3 and TRBJ2-7, with a tentative D call TRBD1 (6 bases). The CDR3 is made up of 13 amino acids. The germline V and J ends were trimmed by 3 bases and 2 bases, with 8 bases remaining between them. CDR1 and CDR2 from the germline V gene are SGHNT and YENEEA. In DNA form, the CDR3 reads TGTGCCAGCAGCTTGGACAGAACCTACGAGCAGTACTTC. Its protein is CASSLDRTYEQYF. Full variable domain (rest looked up from reference TRBV11-3 and TRBJ2-7): EAGVVQSPRYKIIEKKQPVAFWCNPISGHNTLYWYLQNLGQGPELLIRYENEEAVDDSQLPKDRFSAERLKGVDSTLKIQPAELGDSAVYLCASSLDRTYEQYFGPGTRLTVT.

The chain carries TRBV6-5 and TRBJ1-1, with D maybe TRBD1 (6 bases). The CDR3 runs 14 residues. Trimming cost V 2 bases and J 6 bases, with 13 bases left between them. The V gene's germline CDR1 is MNHEY and CDR2 SVGAGI. As DNA, the CDR3 is TGTGCCAGCAGTTACCTCCCACAGGGATCTGAAGCTTTCTTT. This codes for CASSYLPQGSEAFF.

The rearrangement uses TRBV19 and TRBJ1-1; D remains unclear. Deletions cut 5 bases from V and 8 bases from J, with 12 bases between. Germline assignment: CDR1 LNHDA and CDR2 SQIVND (reference sequence). The CDR3 is made up of 12 amino acids. CDR3 protein: CASSFIREEAFF. The CDR3 nucleotides read TGTGCCAGTAGTTTTATTCGTGAAGAAGCTTTCTTT.

The V call is TRBV7-9, the J call TRBJ2-3, with D possibly TRBD1 on 6 matching bases. This CDR3 contains 15 residues. Germline CDR1 reads SEHNR; CDR2 reads FQNEAQ (reference sequence). Deletions cut 4 bases from V and 6 bases from J, with 17 bases between. CDR3 sequence (DNA): TGTGCCAGCAGCTCAACAGGGATGATGTCCGATACGCAGTATTTT. As protein: CASSSTGMMSDTQYF.

The rearrangement links TRBV9 to TRBJ2-4; D might be TRBD2 (5 bases). Germline lookup yields CDR1 SGDLS and CDR2 YYNGEE. The CDR3 covers 14 residues. V was pared by 4 bases and J by 2 bases, with 10 bases between. CDR3 region: CASSPRDSKNIQYF. The DNA of the CDR3 is TGTGCCAGCAGCCCCCGGGATTCCAAAAACATTCAGTACTTC.

V and J are TRBV29-1 and TRBJ1-4; 9 bases fit TRBD1. CDR3 length equals 12 residues. Trimming removed 7 bases from V and 8 bases from J; junction bases left unmatched: 5. Germline V gene data show CDR1 as SQVTM and CDR2 as ANQGSEA. DNA for the CDR3: TGCAGCGGGACAGGGGTCGGCGAAAAACTGTTTTTT. As protein: CSGTGVGEKLFF.

The V and J genes are TRBV18 and TRBJ2-7; 11 positions match TRBD1. The CDR3 is 14 amino acids. Looked up from germline, CDR1 is KGHSH and CDR2 is LQKENI. Trimming at V came to 4 bases and at J to 2 bases, leaving 1 base not matched to a gene. The CDR3 is CASSLDRGPYEQYF. CDR3 in DNA: TGTGCCAGCTCACTGGACAGGGGGCCCTACGAGCAGTACTTC.

This chain joins TRBV28 and TRBJ1-2; 8 nucleotides line up with TRBD1. CDR1 and CDR2 (germline): MDHEN, SYDVKM. Germline trimming cut 2 bases from V and 8 bases from J; bases unmatched to any gene: 7. The CDR3 spans 14 residues. This CDR3 reads CASSLGTGAPGYTF. CDR3 DNA sequence: TGTGCCAGCAGTTTAGGGACAGGCGCTCCCGGCTACACCTTC.

The J gene is TRBJ2-7, the V gene TRBV5-5; TRBD1 agrees at 9 bases. J gave up 5 bases and V 4 bases, and 10 bases lay outside the gene matches. Per germline, CDR1 SGHKS and CDR2 YYEKEE (reference sequence). This CDR3 contains 15 residues. As DNA, the CDR3 is TGTGCCAGCAGCCAACGGACAGGGGTAATAAACGAGCAGTACTTC. As protein: CASSQRTGVINEQYF.

There are a few counts of this clone. V and J are TRBV19 and TRBJ1-5; D is undetermined. CDR1 and CDR2 from the germline V gene are LNHDA and SQIVND (reference sequence). V was pared by 4 bases and J by 7 bases, with 11 bases between. The CDR3 consists of 13 residues. The CDR3, as DNA: TGTGCCAGTAGTAAAAAGGGAGGGCAGCCCCAGCATTTT. The encoded protein is CASSKKGGQPQHF.

The chain uses TRBV5-6 and TRBJ1-1; no clear D gene. The germline V and J ends were trimmed by 3 bases and 1 base, with 10 bases remaining between them. Germline CDR1 SGHDT, CDR2 YYEEEE. The CDR3 loop spans 14 amino acids. The CDR3 reads CASSWARRNTEAFF. The CDR3 DNA reads TGTGCCAGCAGCTGGGCTCGTCGGAACACTGAAGCTTTCTTT.

The genes are TRBV7-2 and TRBJ2-3, with 9 bases identical to TRBD2. J gave up 5 bases and V 3 bases, and 6 bases lay outside the gene matches. This CDR3 is 15 amino acids long. Germline CDR1 and CDR2: SGHTA and FQGNSA. The CDR3: CASSFGRGGGDTQYF. DNA of the CDR3: TGTGCCAGCAGCTTTGGGCGGGGGGGAGGAGATACGCAGTATTTT.

This clone occurred once. V is TRBV9 and J is TRBJ2-3; D gene uncertain. V lost 0 bases to trimming and J lost 0 bases, with 8 bases between them. Germline CDR1 is SGDLS and CDR2 is YYNGEE. The CDR3 is 15 residues long. CDR3 nucleotides: TGTGCCAGCAGCGTAGCTGGTGGGAGCACAGATACGCAGTATTTT. The encoded protein is CASSVAGGSTDTQYF.

This clone was found a few times. The rearrangement joins TRBV11-3 to TRBJ2-5; TRBD2 agrees at 10 bases. Germline V gene data show CDR1 as SGHNT and CDR2 as YENEEA. The CDR3 has 16 amino acids. The V and J ends lost 5 bases and 4 bases, in that order; junction bases with no gene match: 10. The CDR3 reads CASSPPGAGGGETQYF. As DNA, the CDR3 is TGTGCCAGCAGCCCCCCGGGAGCGGGGGGGGGAGAGACCCAGTACTTC.